Sequencing of this TCR beta chain was carried out in a study of T cells generated in artificial thymic organoids (dated by TCRdb to about 2017). In the study overall: In some experiments, thymic T cells were further FACS-purified to deplete CD4 immature single positive or double positive precursors. The TCR alpha and beta CDR3 repertoires of CD8 single positive T cells derived from in vitro artificial thymic organoids were compared with those of thymic and peripheral blood naive CD8 T cells. The repertoire sequencing data shown were described as representative of three independent experiments. What the work shows at the level of the full study, not this receptor alone: CD8 single positive T cells derived from organoids showed physiological TCR clonotype diversity comparable to the diversity seen in thymic and blood naive CD8 T cells.

Enrichment of primary CD8+ T cells was performed with magnetic beads using the Miltenyi CD8+ T cell Isolation Kit. Before RNA extraction, CD3+TCRalphabeta+CD8 single positive T cells from organoids and thymus were sorted by FACS. For each sample, total RNA was purified from roughly 40,000 to 200,000 sorted cells using the RNeasy Micro kit, and RNA quality was checked on an Agilent RNA 6000 Nano chip. To release thymocytes, the researchers dissected thymic fragments, broke them apart by pipetting, and passed the material through a 70 um strainer. The CDR3 runs 15 residues from the cysteine to the phenylalanine. Only the CDR3 DNA is retained, 45 bases long and in frame from the first base. V and J lose 6 bases and 5 bases, and a span of 17 bases separates them. Looking up the germline V gene (reference sequence) yields CDR1 MNHEY and CDR2 SMNVEV. Separate semi-nested PCR amplifications were run for the TCRalpha and TCRbeta libraries, using Advantage 2 and reverse primers located in the TRAC or TRBC constant regions. The amount of total RNA used for first-strand cDNA synthesis ranged from roughly 3 to 500 ng. The TCR cDNA libraries were generated by 5'-RACE using the SMARTer PCR cDNA Synthesis kit, with a poly-dT primer driving first-strand synthesis. The semi-nested reverse primers in the constant regions carried 5-nucleotide sample-specific barcodes, and the PCR products were cleaned up with the Zymo DNA Clean and Concentrator-5 kit. Up to ten barcoded samples were pooled, ligated to Illumina adaptors and sequenced on an Illumina MiSeq as 2 x 150 bp paired-end reads. The paper's data handling went like this. After demultiplexing, reads were aligned with BLAT to a custom library containing all human TRAV, TRAJ, TRBV, TRBD and TRBJ combinations from IMGT. The best BLAT hits were picked using pslCDnaFilter (-maxAligns=1, -ignoreIntrons), and custom Perl scripts were used to calculate clonotype frequencies. In-frame beta chains were kept once TCRdb had trimmed the public reads at Q25 with fastp and called clones with MiXCR. Every entry covers one CDR3 protein and lists the most common genes and DNA from its rows. The V and J calls were not made by the authors but by TCRdb's processing. The sample table lists some 2,300 distinct CDR3 sequences, roughly 12% of them with a count of one. Of the sample, 2.8% falls within the top ten clones.

This clonotype is termed medium-sized (0.01 to 0.1%). It lacks a known antigen. Base-call qualities are not available, and no considerably larger clone is one nucleotide away. Sequencing was done on a sample of naive CD8+ T cells from the thymus. Taken with the paper, the label for cell subset or site translates to: CD3+TCRalphabeta+CD8SP T cells; for blood, CD45RO-CCR7+ naive CD8+ T cells. Recombination joined TRBV27 with TRBJ2-1, with the identity of the D gene unclear. The sequence was collected from a human donor who gave cord blood stem cells for thymic organoid culture, a cardiac surgery patient who gave postnatal thymus, or a blood donor (not recorded which). The sequenced DNA: TGTGCCAGCAGCGTAGGTCCCTCAGGTCACAATGAGCAGTTCTTC. This yields the protein CASSVGPSGHNEQFF.